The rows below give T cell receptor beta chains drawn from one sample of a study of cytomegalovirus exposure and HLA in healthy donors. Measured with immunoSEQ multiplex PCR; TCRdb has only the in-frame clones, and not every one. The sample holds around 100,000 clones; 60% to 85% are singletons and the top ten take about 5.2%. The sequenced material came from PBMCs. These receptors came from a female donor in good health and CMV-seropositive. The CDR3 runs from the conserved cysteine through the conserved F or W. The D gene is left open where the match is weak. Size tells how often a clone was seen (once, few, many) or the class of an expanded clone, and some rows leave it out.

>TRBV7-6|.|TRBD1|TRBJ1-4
CASSFDRGRTTNEKLFF
TGTGCCAGCAGCTTTGACAGGGGACGGACAACTAATGAAAAACTGTTTTTT
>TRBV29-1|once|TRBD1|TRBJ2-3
CSVERGQGDTSQYF
TGCAGCGTTGAGAGGGGGCAGGGGGATACATCGCAGTATTTT
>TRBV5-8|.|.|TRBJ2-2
CASNRQWNGELFF
TGTGCCAGCAACAGACAATGGAACGGGGAGCTGTTTTTT
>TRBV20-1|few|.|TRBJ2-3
CSPLLGNTQYF
TGCAGCCCTCTCCTCGGGAATACGCAGTATTTT
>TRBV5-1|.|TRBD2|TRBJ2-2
CASSLLAGVASGELFF
TGCGCCAGCAGCTTGCTAGCGGGAGTCGCTTCCGGGGAGCTGTTTTTT
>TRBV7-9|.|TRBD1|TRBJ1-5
CASAPQGQLGNQPQHF
TGTGCCAGCGCCCCCCAGGGACAGTTGGGCAATCAGCCCCAGCATTTT
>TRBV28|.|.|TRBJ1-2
CASSSGPGGVGGYTF
TGTGCCAGCAGTTCGGGCCCGGGGGGGGTGGGTGGCTACACCTTC
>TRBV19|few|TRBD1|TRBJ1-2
CASSNTGTAFEGGYTF
TGTGCCAGTAGTAATACCGGGACAGCCTTTGAGGGTGGCTACACCTTC
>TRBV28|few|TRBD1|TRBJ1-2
CASGQAKYYGYTF
TGTGCCAGTGGACAGGCCAAGTATTATGGCTACACCTTC
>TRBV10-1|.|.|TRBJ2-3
CASSELGSGTDTQYF
TGCGCCAGCAGTGAATTGGGCTCCGGCACAGATACGCAGTATTTT
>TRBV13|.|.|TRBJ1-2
CASSLGDSPGYTF
TGTGCCAGCAGCTTAGGGGACAGTCCTGGCTACACCTTC
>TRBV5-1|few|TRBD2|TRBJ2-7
CASKPGLATLYEQYF
TGCGCCAGCAAACCCGGACTAGCGACACTCTACGAGCAGTACTTC
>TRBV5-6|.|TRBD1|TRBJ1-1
CASSSGQGNTEAFF
TGTGCCAGCAGCTCGGGACAGGGTAACACTGAAGCTTTCTTT
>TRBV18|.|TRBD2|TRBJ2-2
CASSRLTSGRPGLFVGELFF
TGTGCCAGCTCACGACTGACTAGCGGGAGGCCTGGTTTATTCGTCGGGGAGCTGTTTTTT
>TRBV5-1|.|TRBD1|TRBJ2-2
CASSHAGTGLLGELFF
TGCGCCAGCAGTCATGCCGGGACAGGGCTGTTAGGGGAGCTGTTTTTT